This T cell receptor beta chain was recovered during a study of PD-L1 blockade in urothelial cancer. Time point defined: pretreatment peripheral blood. Germline CDR1 and CDR2: MNHEY and SVGAGI. Trimming took off 6 bases at V and 5 bases at J, with 17 bases between the two ends. The CDR3 loop spans 14 amino acids. Method: immunoSEQ multiplex PCR; TCRdb's copy keeps in-frame clones and lacks some. The table records approximately 50,000 clones, about 81% of them present only once. This sequence was found in a man aged 70 or older with urothelial cancer. The chain is built from TRBV6-5 and TRBJ2-7, with a possible D match to TRBD2 (7 bases). This specimen was PBMCs, taken around atezolizumab (anti-PD-L1) treatment. The CDR3 DNA reads TGTGCCAGCAGGCGGGGGCGAGGGGACAACGAGCAGTACTTC. Its protein product is CASRRGRGDNEQYF.